This entry lists 15 T cell receptor beta chains sequenced from one sample in a study of shared clonotypes between healthy human individuals. Repertoires were generated with immunoSEQ multiplex PCR, while TCRdb's copy carries only in-frame clones and drops some. The sample contains around 2,000,000 clones, about 95% of which appear only once. CD45RO negativity and positive selection for CCR7 defined naive CD8 cells, a population that excluded terminally differentiated effector memory CD45RA+ cells. Sample: naive CD8+ T cells sorted from blood. The receptor set was obtained from a young man in good health.

This clone was seen only once. At the DNA level, this CDR3 is encoded by other sequences in the same sample as well. CDR3 in DNA: TGTGCCAGTAGTATATTGAGGACGGACTATGGCTACACCTTC. Protein: CASSILRTDYGYTF. This chain uses TRBV19 with TRBJ1-2; no firm D call. The CDR3 runs to 14 residues. Germline lookup yields CDR1 LNHDA and CDR2 SQIVND (reference sequence). V shed 2 bases and J shed 3 bases, with 10 bases lying between them. Looking up the rest from reference TRBV19 and TRBJ1-2 gives the full variable domain: DGGITQSPKYLFRKEGQNVTLSCEQNLNHDAMYWYRQDPGQGLRLIYYSQIVNDFQKGDIAEGYSVSREKKESFPLTVTSAQKNPTAFYLCASSILRTDYGYTFGSGTRLTVV.

The V call is TRBV7-9, the J call TRBJ2-4; a possible D gene is TRBD1 (6 bases). Germline values: CDR1 SEHNR, CDR2 FQNEAQ (reference sequence). V was clipped by 5 bases and J by 8 bases, with 19 bases between them. The CDR3 is 15 residues long. CDR3 loop: CASSRNPGESDIQYF. The CDR3 DNA is TGTGCCAGCAGCCGAAATCCAGGGGAGTCGGACATTCAGTACTTC. Together with reference TRBV7-9 and TRBJ2-4, the CDR3 gives the full variable domain: DTGVSQNPRHKITKRGQNVTFRCDPISEHNRLYWYRQTLGQGPEFLTYFQNEAQLEKSRLLSDRFSAERPKGSFSTLEIQRTEQGDSAMYLCASSRNPGESDIQYFGAGTRLSVL.

This clone was found once. J is TRBJ2-7 and V is TRBV10-3; TRBD2 matches at 8 bases. V lost 0 bases and J lost 4; bases outside the gene matches: 8. The CDR3 is 16 amino acids. CDR1 and CDR2 from the germline V gene are ENHRY and SYGVKD. CDR3 region: CAISESILAGSYEQYF. CDR3 nucleotide sequence: TGTGCCATCAGTGAGTCTATATTAGCGGGGAGTTACGAGCAGTACTTC.

The chain joins TRBV9 to TRBJ2-1, with TRBD2 matching over 9 bases. CDR3 length: 16 residues. CDR1 SGDLS and CDR2 YYNGEE come from the germline V gene. V lost 3 bases and J lost 3; bases outside the gene matches: 7. In DNA form, the CDR3 reads TGTGCCAGCAGCGGGAGAGGGACTAGCAGCTACAATGAGCAGTTCTTC. Protein product: CASSGRGTSSYNEQFF.

V gene TRBV9 combines with J gene TRBJ2-7; TRBD2 matches at 8 bases. Per the germline V gene, CDR1 is SGDLS and CDR2 is YYNGEE. V lost 0 bases, J lost 6 bases, and 8 bases stayed unmatched. The CDR3 totals 15 residues. Here the CDR3 DNA reads TGTGCCAGCAGCGTAGATGGTAGCGGGAATGGCGAGCAGTACTTC. This encodes CASSVDGSGNGEQYF. Complete variable domain (other parts from reference TRBV9 and TRBJ2-7): DSGVTQTPKHLITATGQRVTLRCSPRSGDLSVYWYQQSLDQGLQFLIQYYNGEERAKGNILERFSAQQFPDLHSELNLSSLELGDSALYFCASSVDGSGNGEQYFGPGTRLTVT.

About this clone: Other DNA sequences in the sample encode the same CDR3. V usage is TRBV6-4 and J usage is TRBJ1-1, with D maybe TRBD1 (5 bases). Looked up from germline, CDR1 is MRHNA and CDR2 is SNTAGT. The germline V and J ends were trimmed by 2 bases and 1 base, with 5 bases remaining between them. The CDR3 extends over 13 amino acids. The DNA for the CDR3 is TGTGCCAGCAGTGACAGGGGGAACACTGAAGCTTTCTTT. It translates to CASSDRGNTEAFF.

The chain uses TRBV5-6 and TRBJ2-2; D not resolved. Germline assignment: CDR1 SGHDT and CDR2 YYEEEE. The CDR3 is 13 amino acids. Deletions cut 2 bases from V and 4 bases from J, with 6 bases between. This CDR3 reads CASSFSGTGELFF. The CDR3 bases are TGTGCCAGCAGCTTTAGTGGCACCGGGGAGCTGTTTTTT.

This chain links TRBV7-9 with TRBJ2-7; D is perhaps TRBD2 (6 bases). The length of the CDR3 is 15 residues. V was clipped by 4 bases and J by 3 bases, with 16 bases between them. In germline, CDR1 is SEHNR, CDR2 FQNEAQ (reference sequence). CDR3 in amino acids: CASSSGTPSFYEQYF. As DNA, the CDR3 is TGTGCCAGCAGCTCCGGGACTCCATCATTCTACGAGCAGTACTTC.

To note about this clone: Other DNA sequences in the same sample also yield this CDR3. The chain is built from TRBV18 and TRBJ2-7; D uncertain. The V end was cut by 3 bases, the J end by 0 bases, with 6 bases between. Germline V gene data show CDR1 as KGHSH and CDR2 as LQKENI. CDR3 size: 13 residues. CDR3 sequence: CASSPGLSYEQYF. For the CDR3, the DNA is TGTGCCAGCTCACCTGGCCTCTCCTACGAGCAGTACTTC.

The rearrangement uses TRBV9 and TRBJ2-1; 9 bases align to TRBD2. Germline V gene sequence: CDR1 SGDLS, CDR2 YYNGEE. Germline trimming cut 0 bases from V and 0 bases from J; bases unmatched to any gene: 4. The CDR3 is 17 residues long. The CDR3 loop is CASSVEGSGGSYNEQFF. The CDR3 DNA sequence: TGTGCCAGCAGCGTAGAAGGTAGCGGGGGCTCCTACAATGAGCAGTTCTTC.

This chain links TRBV19 with TRBJ1-6; perhaps TRBD1 as D (5 bases). The CDR3 runs 14 residues. V lost 7 bases and J lost 7, with 14 bases in between. CDR1 is LNHDA, CDR2 SQIVND, per germline (reference sequence). In nucleotides, the CDR3 is TGTGCCAGTAATAATCCGGGGGAAAATTCACCCCTCCACTTT. This sequence encodes CASNNPGENSPLHF.

The chain uses TRBV2 and TRBJ1-3, with TRBD1 matching 8 bases. V shed 4 bases and J 2 bases; nucleotides not matched to a gene: 4. This CDR3 comprises 15 residues. From germline, CDR1 is SNHLY and CDR2 FYNNEI. The CDR3 loop reads CASSGGRGPGNTIYF. CDR3 DNA sequence: TGTGCCAGCAGTGGGGGCAGGGGGCCTGGAAACACCATATATTTT. The full variable domain, completed using reference TRBV2 and TRBJ1-3, is EPEVTQTPSHQVTQMGQEVILRCVPISNHLYFYWYRQILGQKVEFLVSFYNNEISEKSEIFDDQFSVERPDGSNFTLKIRSTKLEDSAMYFCASSGGRGPGNTIYFGEGSWLTVV.

This clone was found once. The DNA for the CDR3 is TGTGCCAGCAGCTTTGGACTAGCGGGCGAGCAGTACTTC. This gives the protein CASSFGLAGEQYF. The chain couples TRBV7-2 to TRBJ2-7; the match to TRBD2 covers 11 bases. Trimming cost V 3 bases and J 6 bases; bases outside gene matches: 1. The germline V gene has CDR1 SGHTA and CDR2 FQGNSA. The CDR3 is made up of 13 amino acids.

The rearrangement uses TRBV5-1 and TRBJ1-4, with TRBD1 identical over 9 bases. Germline trimming cut 4 bases from V and 7 bases from J; bases unmatched to any gene: 5. The CDR3 totals 14 residues. Per germline, CDR1 SGHRS and CDR2 YFSETQ. CDR3: CASSTGQGGEKLFF. The CDR3 nucleotides are TGCGCCAGCAGCACGGGACAGGGAGGTGAAAAACTGTTTTTT.

In DNA, the CDR3 is TGTGCCAGCAGCCCCTTGGGATTTCAGCCCCAGCATTTT. Protein product: CASSPLGFQPQHF. The chain has TRBV6-5 and TRBJ1-5; D is undetermined. The V and J ends lost 6 bases and 6 bases respectively, with 12 bases between them. This CDR3 comprises 13 residues. Per the germline V gene, CDR1 is MNHEY and CDR2 is SVGAGI.